The next 23 T cell receptor beta chains were all read from a single sample in a study of shared clonotypes between healthy human individuals. The protocol was immunoSEQ multiplex PCR, while the TCRdb copy is restricted to in-frame clones and leaves out a portion. The sample gives hundreds of thousands of clones, roughly 72% of which show up once; around 1.8% is in the top ten. Sequencing was carried out using memory CD4+ T cells sorted from blood. Documented subset: CD45RA-negative fraction. These receptor sequences come from a woman in her 30s in good health.

The chain is built from TRBV6-6 and TRBJ2-7, with 7 bases fitting TRBD2. Germline CDR1 MNHNY, CDR2 SVGAGI (reference sequence). This CDR3 region has 15 residues. V lost 2 bases and J lost 7; bases outside the gene matches: 11. CDR3 protein: CASSYGGGWVEEQYF. CDR3 coding DNA: TGTGCCAGCAGTTACGGGGGAGGGTGGGTAGAGGAGCAGTACTTC.

Regarding this clone: A read error may explain this, as a much larger clone is one base away. Other DNA sequences of this sample code for an identical CDR3. The gene calls are TRBV7-3 and TRBJ1-1, with 7 bases lining up with TRBD1. Germline trimming cut 2 bases from V and 3 bases from J; bases unmatched to any gene: 0. This CDR3 spans 13 amino acids. Germline values: CDR1 SGHTA, CDR2 FQGTGA. CDR3 sequence reads: CASSLQGDTEAFF. DNA for the CDR3: TGTGCCAGCAGCTTACAGGGGGACACTGAAGCTTTCTTT.

This rearrangement joins TRBV12-1 to TRBJ1-2. TRBV12-1 is shown as a pseudogene. This CDR3 is built from 15 residues. CDR3 bases: TGTGCCAGCAGCTCGTCGGACGGAGATAACTATGGCTACACCTTC. Its protein is CASSSSDGDNYGYTF.

This clone showed up many times. Other DNA sequences of this sample code for an identical CDR3. The chain has TRBV19 and TRBJ2-6; TRBD2 aligns across 8 bases. The CDR3 is 18 residues long. Germline V lookup: CDR1 LNHDA, CDR2 SQIVND (reference sequence). The ends lost 3 bases at V and 1 base at J; junction bases unmatched: 8. The CDR3 sequence is CASSILRGGGSGANVLTF. In nucleotides, the CDR3 is TGTGCCAGTAGTATTCTTCGGGGGGGCGGTTCTGGGGCCAACGTCCTGACTTTC.

The chain has TRBV2 and TRBJ2-2; weak D call: TRBD2 (6 bases). V lost 4 bases and J lost 4, with 16 bases in between. Germline V gene data show CDR1 as SNHLY and CDR2 as FYNNEI. The CDR3 contains 16 residues. The CDR3: CASSGLGGLATGELFF. The CDR3 DNA sequence: TGTGCCAGCAGTGGTTTAGGAGGGCTAGCCACCGGGGAGCTGTTTTTT.

This clone showed up many times. The chain uses TRBV5-4 and TRBJ2-7; the D is unclear. The germline V gene has CDR1 SGHNT and CDR2 YYREEE (reference sequence). V dropped 1 base and J dropped 7 bases, with 6 bases sitting between them. The CDR3 spans 11 residues. The CDR3 DNA reads as TGTGCCAGCAGCTTGTCGTCAGAGCAGTACTTC. It codes for CASSLSSEQYF.

This chain connects TRBV27 to TRBJ1-2, with D uncertain. The germline gives CDR1 MNHEY, CDR2 SMNVEV (reference sequence). The CDR3 consists of 14 residues. Trimming removed 7 bases at V and 4 bases at J, with 16 bases between. The CDR3 DNA is TGTGCCAGCAAGCCTGGGGTCTTGAGCTATGGCTACACCTTC. Translating it yields CASKPGVLSYGYTF.

The CDR3 spells CASSWAGAVNQPQHF. CDR3 nucleotide sequence: TGTGCCAGCAGTTGGGCCGGAGCGGTAAATCAGCCCCAGCATTTT. The J gene is TRBJ1-5, the V gene TRBV27, with no clear D. Trimming removed 4 bases at V and 4 bases at J, with 14 bases between. The CDR3 totals 15 residues. Germline lookup yields CDR1 MNHEY and CDR2 SMNVEV (reference sequence).

Ten or more counts support this clone. The identical CDR3 is also encoded by other nucleotide sequences in the sample. The chain employs TRBV28 and TRBJ1-3; TRBD1 agrees at 10 bases. Germline trimming cut 4 bases from V and 4 bases from J; bases unmatched to any gene: 4. The CDR3 spans 15 residues. CDR1 MDHEN and CDR2 SYDVKM come from the germline V gene. The CDR3 is CASSSGQGDGNTIYF. The CDR3 DNA sequence: TGTGCCAGCAGTTCCGGACAGGGGGACGGAAACACCATATATTTT.

The gene calls are TRBV28 and TRBJ1-5; possible D gene TRBD1, 5 bases. Trimming cost V 2 bases and J 6 bases, with 14 bases left between them. The CDR3 sequence is 15 residues long. Germline CDR1 and CDR2: MDHEN and SYDVKM. The CDR3 region is CASSLITGTGQPQHF. CDR3 sequence (DNA): TGTGCCAGCAGTTTAATTACAGGCACCGGTCAGCCCCAGCATTTT. Together with reference TRBV28 and TRBJ1-5, the CDR3 gives the full variable domain: DVKVTQSSRYLVKRTGEKVFLECVQDMDHENMFWYRQDPGLGLRLIYFSYDVKMKEKGDIPEGYSVSREKKERFSLILESASTNQTSMYLCASSLITGTGQPQHFGDGTRLSIL.

In its sample, this clone was seen a few times. The chain recombines TRBV2 with TRBJ1-1; D might be TRBD1 (5 bases). CDR3 length: 15 residues. Trimming left V 5 bases short and J 2 bases short, with 15 bases between. From germline, CDR1 is SNHLY and CDR2 FYNNEI. The CDR3 DNA follows: TGTGCCAGCAGTCCTTCGTCGGGGGGAAACACTGAAGCTTTCTTT. It is translated as CASSPSSGGNTEAFF.

The rearrangement joins TRBV5-6 to TRBJ2-4; D may match TRBD1 or TRBD2 (6 bases each). V was trimmed by 3 bases and J by 8 bases, leaving 15 bases between them. The CDR3 consists of 14 residues. From germline, CDR1 is SGHDT and CDR2 YYEEEE. The CDR3 is CASSSGGGRDIQYF. CDR3 DNA: TGTGCCAGCAGCTCCGGAGGGGGTAGGGACATTCAGTACTTC.

The chain combines TRBV6-6 with TRBJ2-5, with D possibly being TRBD1 (6 bases). The CDR3 extends over 13 amino acids. The V end lost 5 bases, the J end lost 5 bases, and 12 bases lay between the germline ends. The germline CDR1 and CDR2 sequences are MNHNY and SVGAGI (reference sequence). This CDR3 is CASSPFGGETQYF. The CDR3 DNA is TGTGCCAGCAGTCCTTTTGGGGGCGAGACCCAGTACTTC.

The chain employs TRBV4-1 and TRBJ2-5; TRBD2 might be the D (5 bases). Trimming took 8 bases from V and 2 from J, leaving 18 bases between them. This CDR3 has 15 amino acids. The germline V gene has CDR1 MGHRA and CDR2 YSYEKL. The CDR3: CASSRRVEPQETQYF. CDR3 nucleotides: TGCGCCAGCTCGCGGCGGGTGGAGCCACAAGAGACCCAGTACTTC.

V usage is TRBV6-4 and J usage is TRBJ2-5, with D possibly being TRBD1 (5 bases). Germline V gene lookup returns CDR1 MRHNA and CDR2 SNTAGT. This CDR3 is 15 amino acids long. V was pared by 2 bases and J by 2 bases, with 12 bases between. The CDR3 DNA reads as TGTGCCAGCAGTGACGGGGCAGGGCAGCAAGAGACCCAGTACTTC. Amino acid sequence: CASSDGAGQQETQYF.

The genes are TRBV15 and TRBJ2-7, with D unresolved. CDR3 length equals 15 residues. The V end lost 1 base, the J end lost 5 bases, and 15 bases lay between the germline ends. Germline-derived CDR1 and CDR2 are LNHNV and YYDKDF (reference sequence). The CDR3 DNA reads TGTGCCACCAGCAGAGCCCATCTATTAGGCAACGAGCAGTACTTC. Its translation: CATSRAHLLGNEQYF.

Comment on this clone: This specimen includes other DNA sequences encoding the same CDR3. This sequence joins TRBV5-1 and TRBJ2-1; 11 bases match TRBD2. From germline, CDR1 is SGHRS and CDR2 YFSETQ. V shed 1 base and J 7 bases; nucleotides not matched to a gene: 1. The CDR3 sequence is 14 residues long. Here the CDR3 DNA reads TGCGCCAGCAGCTTGACTAGCGGGAGAAATGAGCAGTTCTTC. It translates to CASSLTSGRNEQFF.

The gene calls are TRBV6-5 and TRBJ2-1; the match to TRBD2 covers 8 bases. This CDR3 has 14 amino acids. Trimming took 9 bases from V and 4 from J; bases not matched to a gene: 8. Germline CDR1 and CDR2: MNHEY and SVGAGI. CDR3 DNA: TGTGCCAGTACGGTAGCGGGATCGTACAATGAGCAGTTCTTC. This sequence encodes CASTVAGSYNEQFF.

The genes are TRBV7-9 and TRBJ1-1; tentative D call: TRBD1 (6 bases). CDR1 and CDR2 (germline): SEHNR, FQNEAQ (reference sequence). V lost 6 bases and J 1 base, leaving 12 bases between the germline ends. This CDR3 contains 14 residues. The CDR3 bases are TGTGCCAGCAGTGCCGACAGGCAGAACACTGAAGCTTTCTTT. It codes for CASSADRQNTEAFF.

The sample holds many counts of this clone. The gene calls are TRBV5-4 and TRBJ2-5; 9 bases line up with TRBD1. This CDR3 is 14 amino acids long. After removal of 6 bases from V and 3 bases from J, the junction contained 6 bases not matched to a gene. The germline V gene encodes CDR1 SGHNT and CDR2 YYREEE (reference sequence). In DNA, the CDR3 is TGTGCCAGCACTAAACAGGGGGCAGAAGAGACCCAGTACTTC. This sequence encodes CASTKQGAEETQYF. The whole variable domain, filled in from reference TRBV5-4 and TRBJ2-5, reads ETGVTQSPTHLIKTRGQQVTLRCSSQSGHNTVSWYQQALGQGPQFIFQYYREEENGRGNFPPRFSGLQFPNYSSELNVNALELDDSALYLCASTKQGAEETQYFGPGTRLLVL.

The V call is TRBV27, the J call TRBJ1-1; D gene unclear. The V and J ends lost 2 bases and 4 bases respectively, with 8 bases between them. The germline gives CDR1 MNHEY, CDR2 SMNVEV (reference sequence). The CDR3 runs 13 residues. CDR3 bases: TGTGCCAGCAGTTTAAAGCCAGGCACTGAAGCTTTCTTT. This sequence encodes CASSLKPGTEAFF.

This chain uses TRBV7-9 with TRBJ2-7; 10 bases agree with TRBD1. The CDR3 length is 14 residues. Germline V gene lookup returns CDR1 SEHNR and CDR2 FQNEAQ (reference sequence). With 2 bases clipped from V and 4 bases from J, the junction kept 2 bases outside the gene matches. The CDR3 loop reads CASSLTDRGYEQYF. The CDR3 nucleotides read TGTGCCAGCAGCTTAACGGACAGGGGGTACGAGCAGTACTTC.

There are a few counts of this clone. The CDR3 DNA reads as TGTGCCAGCAGTTTGGCAGGGATCAACACCGGGGAGCTGTTTTTT. Amino acid sequence: CASSLAGINTGELFF. The rearrangement uses TRBV27 and TRBJ2-2; D is possibly TRBD1 (5 bases). This CDR3 region has 15 residues. The V gene's germline CDR1 is MNHEY and CDR2 SMNVEV (reference sequence). Trimming stripped 3 bases from V and 2 bases from J, with 10 bases between.